This T cell receptor (beta chain) was documented in a study of technical replicates of blood from several donors. Assay used: immunoSEQ multiplex PCR; TCRdb lists only in-frame clones, some missing. The table includes about 94,000 clones, 90% to 96% detected once. The CDR3 length is 15 residues. Per the germline V gene, CDR1 is GTSNPN and CDR2 is SVGIG (reference sequence). Losses at the gene ends were 3 bases for V and 4 bases for J; bases not matched to a gene: 9. The rearrangement uses TRBV30 and TRBJ2-1, with 7 bases identical to TRBD2. The sequence came from a human donor in good health. Specimen: T cells isolated from PBMCs. The CDR3 spells CAWRGSGGLYNEQFF. CDR3 nucleotide sequence: TGTGCCTGGAGAGGTTCGGGAGGATTATACAATGAGCAGTTCTTC.